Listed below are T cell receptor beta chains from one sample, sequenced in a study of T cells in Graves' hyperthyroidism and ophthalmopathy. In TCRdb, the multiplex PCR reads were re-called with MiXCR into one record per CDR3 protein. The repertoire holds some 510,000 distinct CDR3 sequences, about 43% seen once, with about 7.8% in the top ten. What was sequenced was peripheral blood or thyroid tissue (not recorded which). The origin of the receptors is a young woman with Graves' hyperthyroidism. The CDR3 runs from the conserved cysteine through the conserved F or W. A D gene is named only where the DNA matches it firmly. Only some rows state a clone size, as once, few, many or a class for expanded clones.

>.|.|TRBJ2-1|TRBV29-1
CSVESGTDPPGEQFF
TGCAGCGTTGAAAGTGGTACGGACCCCCCCGGTGAGCAGTTCTTC
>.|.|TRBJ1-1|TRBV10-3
CAISSVDTEAFF
TGTGCCATCAGTAGTGTGGACACTGAAGCTTTCTTT
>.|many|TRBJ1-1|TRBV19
CASRVMTGTEAFF
TGTGCCAGTAGGGTCATGACGGGCACTGAAGCTTTCTTT
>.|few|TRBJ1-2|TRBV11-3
CASSILGNLPDGYTF
TGTGCCAGCAGCATCTTGGGCAACCTACCTGATGGCTACACCTTC
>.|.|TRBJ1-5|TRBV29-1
CSVEDPNQPQHF
TGCAGCGTTGAAGATCCCAATCAGCCCCAGCATTTT
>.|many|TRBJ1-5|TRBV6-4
CASGGPHSNQPQHF
TGTGCCAGCGGGGGACCTCATAGCAATCAGCCCCAGCATTTT
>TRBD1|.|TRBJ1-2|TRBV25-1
CARDSDRQYGYTF
TGTGCTAGAGACTCGGACAGGCAGTATGGCTACACCTTC
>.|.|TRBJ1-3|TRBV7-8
CASSYNPVGSGNTIYF
TGTGCCAGCAGCTACAATCCAGTCGGGTCTGGAAACACCATATATTTT
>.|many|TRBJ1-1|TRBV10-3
CAITPSEGNTEAFF
TGTGCCATCACTCCCAGCGAGGGGAACACTGAAGCTTTCTTT
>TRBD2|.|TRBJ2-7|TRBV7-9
CASSLESSGVSYEQYF
TGTGCCAGCAGCTTAGAGTCTAGCGGGGTCTCCTACGAGCAGTACTTC
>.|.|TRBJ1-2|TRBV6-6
CASSYSRQDGNGYTF
TGTGCCAGCAGTTACTCGAGGCAGGACGGGAATGGCTACACCTTC
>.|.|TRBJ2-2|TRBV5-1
CASSLLVGHTGELFF
TGCGCCAGCAGCTTATTGGTGGGACACACCGGGGAGCTGTTTTTT
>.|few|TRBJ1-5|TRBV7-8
CASSLGRLYSNQPQHF
TGTGCCAGCAGCTTAGGGAGACTATATAGCAATCAGCCCCAGCATTTT
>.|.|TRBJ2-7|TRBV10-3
CAAGTDTSHEQYF
TGTGCCGCCGGGACTGACACATCCCACGAGCAGTACTTC
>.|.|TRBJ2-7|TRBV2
CASSQIGGEQYF
TGTGCCAGCAGCCAAATAGGTGGGGAGCAGTACTTC
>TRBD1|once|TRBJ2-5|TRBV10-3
CAISPDRGVETQYF
TGTGCCATCAGCCCAGACAGGGGGGTGGAGACCCAGTACTTC
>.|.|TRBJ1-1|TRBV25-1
CASSAARGNTEAFF
TGTGCCAGCAGTGCCGCCCGCGGGAACACTGAAGCTTTCTTT
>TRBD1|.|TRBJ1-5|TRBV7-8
CASSSGGLGNQPQHF
TGTGCCAGCAGCTCAGGGGGCCTCGGCAATCAGCCCCAGCATTTT
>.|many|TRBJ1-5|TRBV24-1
CATSDYGQPQHF
TGTGCCACCAGTGATTACGGGCAGCCCCAGCATTTT
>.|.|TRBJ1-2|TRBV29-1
CSASQGLFNYGYTF
TGCAGTGCTAGCCAGGGGTTGTTCAACTATGGCTACACCTTC
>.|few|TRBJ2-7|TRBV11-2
CASRLGRGREQYF
TGTGCCAGCAGACTAGGACGGGGTCGGGAGCAGTACTTC
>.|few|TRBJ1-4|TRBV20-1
CSADYRAIGEKLFF
TGCAGTGCCGATTACAGGGCGATTGGTGAAAAACTGTTTTTT
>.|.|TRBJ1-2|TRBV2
CASSLSGPNYGYTF
TGTGCCAGCAGTTTAAGCGGGCCTAACTATGGCTACACCTTC
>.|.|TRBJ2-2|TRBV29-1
CSVEGTLEGDTGELFF
TGCAGCGTTGAAGGGACTCTTGAGGGAGACACCGGGGAGCTGTTTTTT
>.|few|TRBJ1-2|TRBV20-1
CSARLGLYGYTF
TGCAGTGCTAGATTAGGTCTCTATGGCTACACCTTC
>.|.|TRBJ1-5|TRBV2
CASSADTMVQPQHF
TGTGCCAGCAGTGCCGACACTATGGTTCAGCCCCAGCATTTT
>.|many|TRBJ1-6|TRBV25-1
CASSISGSSPLHF
TGTGCCAGCAGTATCTCCGGGAGTTCACCCCTCCACTTT
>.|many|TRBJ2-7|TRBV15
CATSPRISYEQYF
TGTGCCACCAGCCCTCGAATCTCCTACGAGCAGTACTTC
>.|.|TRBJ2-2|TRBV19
CASSPPWPGTNTGELFF
TGTGCCAGCAGCCCCCCCTGGCCGGGCACGAACACCGGGGAGCTGTTTTTT
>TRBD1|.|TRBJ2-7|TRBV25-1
CASTGGASEQYF
TGTGCCAGCACAGGGGGCGCGTCCGAGCAGTACTTC
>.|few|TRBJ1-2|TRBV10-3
CASSSNSFYGYTF
TGTGCCAGCAGTTCGAACAGTTTCTATGGCTACACCTTC
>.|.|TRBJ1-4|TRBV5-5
CASSSRRGANEKLFF
TGTGCCAGCAGCTCCCGCCGGGGAGCTAATGAAAAACTGTTTTTT
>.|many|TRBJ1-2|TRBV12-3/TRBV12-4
CASSARANYGYTF
TGTGCCAGCAGTGCAAGGGCTAACTATGGCTACACCTTC
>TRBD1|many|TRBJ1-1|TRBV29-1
CSVEAGGPEAFF
TGCAGCGTTGAAGCAGGGGGCCCTGAAGCTTTCTTT
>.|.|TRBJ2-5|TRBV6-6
CASRDSGPHGVETQYF
TGTGCCAGCAGAGATAGCGGCCCCCATGGAGTTGAGACCCAGTACTTC
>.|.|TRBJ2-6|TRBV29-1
CSVVTAGANVLTF
TGCAGCGTTGTAACAGCGGGGGCCAACGTCCTGACTTTC
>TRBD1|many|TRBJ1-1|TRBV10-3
CATQQGDTEAFF
TGTGCCACCCAACAGGGGGACACTGAAGCTTTCTTT
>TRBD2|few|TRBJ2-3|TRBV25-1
CASSESAGATDTQYF
TGTGCCAGCAGTGAAAGCGCGGGAGCGACAGATACGCAGTATTTT
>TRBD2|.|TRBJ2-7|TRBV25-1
CASVSGLAGFYEQYF
TGTGCCAGCGTGAGTGGGCTAGCGGGATTCTACGAGCAGTACTTC
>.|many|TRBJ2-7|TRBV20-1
CSASPGFDEQYF
TGCAGTGCTAGCCCAGGCTTCGACGAGCAGTACTTC
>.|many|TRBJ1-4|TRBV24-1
CATSERDEKLFF
TGTGCCACCAGTGAAAGAGATGAAAAACTGTTTTTT
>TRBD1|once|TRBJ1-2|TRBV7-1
CASSQRGGEYGYTF
TGTGCCAGCAGTCAGCGAGGGGGCGAGTATGGCTACACCTTC
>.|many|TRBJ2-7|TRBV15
CATSRRTAASYEQYF
TGTGCCACCAGCAGAAGGACCGCTGCCTCCTACGAGCAGTACTTC
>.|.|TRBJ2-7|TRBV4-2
CASSQEEARSRYEQYF
TGTGCCAGCAGCCAAGAGGAGGCCAGGAGTCGCTACGAGCAGTACTTC
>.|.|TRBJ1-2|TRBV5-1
CASSTGYSYGYTF
TGCGCCAGCAGTACAGGGTATAGCTATGGCTACACCTTC
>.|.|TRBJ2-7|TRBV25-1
CASGRRTYEQYF
TGTGCCAGCGGGAGGAGGACCTACGAGCAGTACTTC
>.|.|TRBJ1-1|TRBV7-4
CASSLSGGKNTEAFF
TGTGCCAGCAGCTTATCGGGGGGAAAGAACACTGAAGCTTTCTTT
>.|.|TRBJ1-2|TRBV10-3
CAIRRAAYGYTF
TGTGCCATCAGGCGGGCGGCGTATGGCTACACCTTC
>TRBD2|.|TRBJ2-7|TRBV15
CATSSLSGREQYF
TGTGCCACCAGCAGCTTGAGCGGGAGAGAGCAGTACTTC
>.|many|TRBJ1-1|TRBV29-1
CSASYGTAPRGAFF
TGCAGCGCAAGCTACGGGACCGCCCCGCGGGGAGCTTTCTTT
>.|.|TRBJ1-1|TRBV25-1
CASSELGRNTEAFF
TGTGCCAGCAGTGAACTTGGCAGGAACACTGAAGCTTTCTTT